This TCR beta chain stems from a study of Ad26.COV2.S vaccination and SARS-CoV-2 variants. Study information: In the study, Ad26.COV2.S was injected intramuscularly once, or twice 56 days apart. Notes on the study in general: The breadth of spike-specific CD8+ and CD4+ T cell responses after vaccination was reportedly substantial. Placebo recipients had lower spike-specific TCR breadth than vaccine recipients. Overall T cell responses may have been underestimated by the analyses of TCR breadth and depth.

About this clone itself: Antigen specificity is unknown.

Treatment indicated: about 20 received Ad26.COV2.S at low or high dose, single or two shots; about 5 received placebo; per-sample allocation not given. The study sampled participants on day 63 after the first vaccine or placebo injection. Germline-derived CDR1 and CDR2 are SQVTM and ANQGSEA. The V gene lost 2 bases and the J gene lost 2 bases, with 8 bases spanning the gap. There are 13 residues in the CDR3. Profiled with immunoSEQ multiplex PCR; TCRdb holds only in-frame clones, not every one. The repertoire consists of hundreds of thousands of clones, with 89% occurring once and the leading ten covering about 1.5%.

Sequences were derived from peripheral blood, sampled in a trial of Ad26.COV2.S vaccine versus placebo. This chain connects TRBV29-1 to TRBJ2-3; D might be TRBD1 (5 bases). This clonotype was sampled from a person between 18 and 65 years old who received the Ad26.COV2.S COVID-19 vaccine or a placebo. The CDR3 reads CSVERGPTDTQYF. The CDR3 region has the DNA TGCAGCGTTGAAAGGGGTCCCACAGATACGCAGTATTTT.